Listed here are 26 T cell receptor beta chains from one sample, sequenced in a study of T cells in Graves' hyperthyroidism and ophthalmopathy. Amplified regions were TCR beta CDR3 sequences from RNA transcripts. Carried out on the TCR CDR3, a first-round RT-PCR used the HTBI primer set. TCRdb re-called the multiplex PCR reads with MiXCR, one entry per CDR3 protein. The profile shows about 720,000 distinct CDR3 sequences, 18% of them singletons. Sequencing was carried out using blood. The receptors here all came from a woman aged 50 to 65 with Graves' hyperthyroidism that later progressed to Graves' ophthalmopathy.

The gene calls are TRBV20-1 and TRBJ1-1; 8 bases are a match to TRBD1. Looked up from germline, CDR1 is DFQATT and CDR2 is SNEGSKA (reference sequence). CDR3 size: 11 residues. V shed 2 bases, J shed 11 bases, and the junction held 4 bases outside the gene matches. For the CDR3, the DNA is TGCAGTGCTAGATCGGACAGGGTTGCTTTCTTT. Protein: CSARSDRVAFF.

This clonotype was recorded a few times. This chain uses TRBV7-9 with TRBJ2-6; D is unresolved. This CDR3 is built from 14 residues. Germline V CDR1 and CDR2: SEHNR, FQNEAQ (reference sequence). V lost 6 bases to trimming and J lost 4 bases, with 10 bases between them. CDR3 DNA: TGTGCCAGCAGTACCTCTGAAGGGGCCAACGTCCTGACTTTC. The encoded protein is CASSTSEGANVLTF.

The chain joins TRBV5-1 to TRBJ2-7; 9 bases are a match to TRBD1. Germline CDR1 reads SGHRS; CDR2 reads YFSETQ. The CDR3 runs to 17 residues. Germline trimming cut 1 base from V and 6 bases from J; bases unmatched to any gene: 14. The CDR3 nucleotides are TGCGCCAGCAGCTTGATAAGGGGGGGACAGGGTGAGGGCGAGCAGTACTTC. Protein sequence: CASSLIRGGQGEGEQYF.

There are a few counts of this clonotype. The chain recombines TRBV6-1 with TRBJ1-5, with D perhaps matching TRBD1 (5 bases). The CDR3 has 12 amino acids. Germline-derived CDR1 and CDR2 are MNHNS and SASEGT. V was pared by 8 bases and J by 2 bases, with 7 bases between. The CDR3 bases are TGTGCCAGCGGCAGGGGCAATCAGCCCCAGCATTTT. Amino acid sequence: CASGRGNQPQHF.

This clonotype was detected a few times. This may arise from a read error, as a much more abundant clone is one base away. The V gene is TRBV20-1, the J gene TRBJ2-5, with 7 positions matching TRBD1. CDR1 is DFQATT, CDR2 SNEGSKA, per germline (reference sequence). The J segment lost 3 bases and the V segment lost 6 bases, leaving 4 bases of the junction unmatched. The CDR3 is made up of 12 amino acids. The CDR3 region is CSASGTEETQYF. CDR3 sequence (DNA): TGCAGTGCCTCCGGGACAGAAGAGACCCAGTACTTC.

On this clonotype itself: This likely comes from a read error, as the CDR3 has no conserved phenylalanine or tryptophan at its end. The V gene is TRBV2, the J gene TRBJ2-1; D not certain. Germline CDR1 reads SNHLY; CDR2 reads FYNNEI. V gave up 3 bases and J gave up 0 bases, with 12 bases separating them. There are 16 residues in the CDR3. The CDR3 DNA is TGTGCCAGCAGTGACCTGAGGAGTAGCTCCTACAATGAGCAGTTCTCC. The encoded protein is CASSDLRSSSYNEQFS.

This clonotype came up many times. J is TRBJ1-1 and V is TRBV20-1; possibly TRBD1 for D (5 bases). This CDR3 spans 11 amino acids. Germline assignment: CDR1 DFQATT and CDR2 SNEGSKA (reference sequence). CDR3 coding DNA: TGCAGGGGGGTTTGGAACACTGAAGCTTTCTTT. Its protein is CRGVWNTEAFF.

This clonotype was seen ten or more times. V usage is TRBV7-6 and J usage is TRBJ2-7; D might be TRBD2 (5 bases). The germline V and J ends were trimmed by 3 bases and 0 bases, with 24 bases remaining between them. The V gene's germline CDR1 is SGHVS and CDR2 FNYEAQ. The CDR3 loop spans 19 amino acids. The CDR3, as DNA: TGTGCCAGCAGCTTGATGCCCTCCCGCCGCAGGAGGAGCTCCTACGAGCAGTACTTC. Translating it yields CASSLMPSRRRRSSYEQYF.

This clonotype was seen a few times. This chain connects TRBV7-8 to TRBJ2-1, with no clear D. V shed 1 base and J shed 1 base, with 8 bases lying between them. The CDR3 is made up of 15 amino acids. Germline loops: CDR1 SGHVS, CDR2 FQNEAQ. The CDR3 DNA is TGTGCCAGCAGCTTAGAGCCTACGTCCTACAATGAGCAGTTCTTC. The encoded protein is CASSLEPTSYNEQFF.

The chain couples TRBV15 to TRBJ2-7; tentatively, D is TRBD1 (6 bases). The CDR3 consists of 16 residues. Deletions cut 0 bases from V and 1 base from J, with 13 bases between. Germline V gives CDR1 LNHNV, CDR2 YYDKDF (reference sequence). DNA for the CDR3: TGTGCCACCAGCAGAGATCTGGCAGGGGCGTCCTACGAGCAGTACTTC. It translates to CATSRDLAGASYEQYF.

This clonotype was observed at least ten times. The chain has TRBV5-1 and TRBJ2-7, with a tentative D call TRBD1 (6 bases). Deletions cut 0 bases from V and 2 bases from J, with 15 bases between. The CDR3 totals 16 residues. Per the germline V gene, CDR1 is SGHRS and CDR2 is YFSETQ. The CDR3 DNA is TGCGCCAGCAGCTTGGGGCGGACCCCAGGGGCCTACGAGCAGTACTTC. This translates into CASSLGRTPGAYEQYF. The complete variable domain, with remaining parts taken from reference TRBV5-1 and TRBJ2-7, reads KAGVTQTPRYLIKTRGQQVTLSCSPISGHRSVSWYQQTPGQGLQFLFEYFSETQRNKGNFPGRFSGRQFSNSRSEMNVSTLELGDSALYLCASSLGRTPGAYEQYFGPGTRLTVT.

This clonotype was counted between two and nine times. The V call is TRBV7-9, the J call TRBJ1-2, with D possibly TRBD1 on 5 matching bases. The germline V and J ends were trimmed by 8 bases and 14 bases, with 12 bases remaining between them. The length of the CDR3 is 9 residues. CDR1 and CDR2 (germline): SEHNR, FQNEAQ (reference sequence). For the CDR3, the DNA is TGTGCCAGCGAAGGGACTCTGACCTTC. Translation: CASEGTLTF.

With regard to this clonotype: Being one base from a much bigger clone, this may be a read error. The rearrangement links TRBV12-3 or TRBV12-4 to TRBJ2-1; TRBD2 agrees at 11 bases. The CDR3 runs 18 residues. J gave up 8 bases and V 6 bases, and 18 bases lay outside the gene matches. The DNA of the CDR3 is TGTGCCAGCAGGCTATTCAAAATGACTAGCGGGGAGGCAGATGAGCAGTTCTTC. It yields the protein CASRLFKMTSGEADEQFF.

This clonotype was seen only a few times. CDR3 sequence (DNA): TGCAGTGCTCGTAGAGCCAGGGAATCCTATAATTCACCCCTCCACTTT. It translates to CSARRARESYNSPLHF. The chain has TRBV20-1 and TRBJ1-6; tentative D call: TRBD1 (5 bases). Looked up from germline, CDR1 is DFQATT and CDR2 is SNEGSKA (reference sequence). The CDR3 loop spans 16 amino acids. V was cut by 5 bases and J by 1 base, with 15 bases left in between.

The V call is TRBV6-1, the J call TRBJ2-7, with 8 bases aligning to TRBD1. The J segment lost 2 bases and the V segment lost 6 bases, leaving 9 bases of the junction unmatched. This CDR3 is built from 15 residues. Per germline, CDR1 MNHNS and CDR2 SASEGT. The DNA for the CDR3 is TGTGCCAGCAGGAACGCTGACAGGGGAGCCTACGAGCAGTACTTC. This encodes CASRNADRGAYEQYF.

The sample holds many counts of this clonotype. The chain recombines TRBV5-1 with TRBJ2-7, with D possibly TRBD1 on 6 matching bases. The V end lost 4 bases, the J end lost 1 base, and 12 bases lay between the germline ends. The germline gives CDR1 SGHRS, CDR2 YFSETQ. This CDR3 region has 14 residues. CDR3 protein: CASSRPGESYEQYF. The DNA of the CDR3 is TGCGCCAGCAGCAGGCCAGGGGAATCCTACGAGCAGTACTTC.

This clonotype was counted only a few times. CDR3 coding DNA: TGTGCCAGCAGTTACTCTATCAGGGAATATGGCTACACCTTC. Protein sequence: CASSYSIREYGYTF. The genes are TRBV6-5 and TRBJ1-2, with a possible D match to TRBD1 (5 bases). The CDR3 sequence is 14 residues long. CDR1 is MNHEY, CDR2 SVGAGI, per germline. V lost 0 bases and J lost 5, with 10 bases in between.

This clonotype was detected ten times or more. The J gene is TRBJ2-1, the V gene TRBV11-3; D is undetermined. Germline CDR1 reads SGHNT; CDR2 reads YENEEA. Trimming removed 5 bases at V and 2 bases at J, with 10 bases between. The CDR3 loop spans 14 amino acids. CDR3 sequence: CASSPTRAYNEQFF. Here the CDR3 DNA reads TGTGCCAGCAGCCCTACCCGGGCCTACAATGAGCAGTTCTTC. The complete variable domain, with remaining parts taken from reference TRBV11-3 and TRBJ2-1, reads EAGVVQSPRYKIIEKKQPVAFWCNPISGHNTLYWYLQNLGQGPELLIRYENEEAVDDSQLPKDRFSAERLKGVDSTLKIQPAELGDSAVYLCASSPTRAYNEQFFGPGTRLTVL.

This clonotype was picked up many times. The CDR3: CASSLKGAGYADTQYF. In DNA form, the CDR3 reads TGTGCCAGCAGTCTAAAGGGGGCAGGGTATGCAGATACGCAGTATTTT. This rearrangement joins TRBV6-1 to TRBJ2-3; 7 bases agree with TRBD1. The V gene's germline CDR1 is MNHNS and CDR2 SASEGT. V lost 5 bases to trimming and J lost 4 bases; unmatched junction nucleotides: 12. This CDR3 region has 16 residues.

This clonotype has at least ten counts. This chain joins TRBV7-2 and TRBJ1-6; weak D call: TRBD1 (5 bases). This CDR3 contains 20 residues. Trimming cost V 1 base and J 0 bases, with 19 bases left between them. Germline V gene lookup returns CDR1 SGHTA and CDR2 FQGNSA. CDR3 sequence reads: CASSLDYYAGPSSYNSPLHF. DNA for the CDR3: TGTGCCAGCAGCTTAGATTATTACGCAGGGCCGAGCTCCTATAATTCACCCCTCCACTTT.

The CDR3 spells CASSENQENYEQYF. The DNA of the CDR3 is TGTGCCAGCAGTGAAAACCAGGAGAACTACGAGCAGTACTTC. The chain employs TRBV2 and TRBJ2-7; D call uncertain. The CDR3 extends over 14 amino acids. V shed 2 bases and J shed 3 bases, with 11 bases lying between them. The germline CDR1 and CDR2 sequences are SNHLY and FYNNEI.

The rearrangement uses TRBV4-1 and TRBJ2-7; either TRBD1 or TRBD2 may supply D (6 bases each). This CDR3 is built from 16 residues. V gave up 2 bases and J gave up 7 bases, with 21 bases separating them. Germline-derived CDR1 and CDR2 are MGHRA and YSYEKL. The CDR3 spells CASSQSPGASSREQYF. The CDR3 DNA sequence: TGCGCCAGCAGCCAAAGCCCGGGGGCTTCCTCTCGAGAGCAGTACTTC.

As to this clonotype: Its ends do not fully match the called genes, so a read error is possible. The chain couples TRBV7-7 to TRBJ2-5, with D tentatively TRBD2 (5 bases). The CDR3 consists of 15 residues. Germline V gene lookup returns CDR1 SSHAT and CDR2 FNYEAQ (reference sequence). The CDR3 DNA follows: TGTGCTAGCAGCTTAGTGGCGGCGGAGGAAGAGACCCAGTACTTC. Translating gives CASSLVAAEEETQYF.

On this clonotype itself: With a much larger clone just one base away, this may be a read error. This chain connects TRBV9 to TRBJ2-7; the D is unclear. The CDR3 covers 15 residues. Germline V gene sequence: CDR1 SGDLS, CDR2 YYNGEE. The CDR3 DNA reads TGTACCAGCAGCGTAGGACGTGAAGACGGTTACGAGCAGTACTTC. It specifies CTSSVGREDGYEQYF.

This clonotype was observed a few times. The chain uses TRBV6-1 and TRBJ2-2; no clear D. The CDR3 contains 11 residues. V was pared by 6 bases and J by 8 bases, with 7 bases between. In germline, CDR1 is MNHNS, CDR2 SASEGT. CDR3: CASRRRGELFF. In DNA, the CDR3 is TGTGCCAGCAGGCGAAGGGGGGAGCTGTTTTTT.

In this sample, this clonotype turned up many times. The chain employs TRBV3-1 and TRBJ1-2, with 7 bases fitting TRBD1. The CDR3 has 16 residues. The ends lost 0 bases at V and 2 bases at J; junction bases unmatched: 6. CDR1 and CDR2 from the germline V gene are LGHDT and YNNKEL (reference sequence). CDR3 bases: TGTGCCAGCAGCCAAGAGGCCAGGGGGTCGAACTATGGCTACACCTTC. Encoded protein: CASSQEARGSNYGYTF. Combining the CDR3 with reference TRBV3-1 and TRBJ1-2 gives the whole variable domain DTAVSQTPKYLVTQMGNDKSIKCEQNLGHDTMYWYKQDSKKFLKIMFSYNNKELIINETVPNRFSPKSPDKAHLNLHINSLELGDSAVYFCASSQEARGSNYGYTFGSGTRLTVV.